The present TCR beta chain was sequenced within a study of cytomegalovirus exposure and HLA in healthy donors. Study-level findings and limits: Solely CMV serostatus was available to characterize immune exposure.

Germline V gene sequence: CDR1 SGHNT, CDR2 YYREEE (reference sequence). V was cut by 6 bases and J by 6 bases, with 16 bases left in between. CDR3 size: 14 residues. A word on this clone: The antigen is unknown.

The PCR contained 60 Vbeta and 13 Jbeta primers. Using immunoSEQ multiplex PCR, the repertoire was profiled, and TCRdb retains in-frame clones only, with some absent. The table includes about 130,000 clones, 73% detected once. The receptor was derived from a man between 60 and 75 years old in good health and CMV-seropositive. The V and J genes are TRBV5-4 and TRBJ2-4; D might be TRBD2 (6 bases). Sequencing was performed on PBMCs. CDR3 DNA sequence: TGTGCCAGCACCTGGGGAGGAGGTCGAAACATTCAGTACTTC. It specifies CASTWGGGRNIQYF.